These T cell receptor beta chains were read from a single sample in a study of T cell repertoires in cytomegalovirus infection. One entry per CDR3 protein results from TCRdb running MiXCR on the reads. Of around 550,000 distinct CDR3 sequences in the sample, less than 30% were seen once. Material for sequencing was PBMCs. All receptors come from a human donor in good health (CMV status not recorded). Some clones in this sample may be carry-over from other donors' samples. CDR3s include the opening cysteine and the closing phenylalanine or tryptophan. A D gene is named only where the DNA matches it firmly. Clone size is shown for a subset of rows, as once, few, many or a class of expanded clone.

clone size: -
V gene: TRBV24-1
D gene: TRBD2
J gene: TRBJ2-3
CDR3 protein: CATSDLPAGINTDTQYF
CDR3 DNA: TGTGCCACCAGTGATTTACCAGCGGGGATAAACACAGATACGCAGTATTTT

clone size: -
V gene: TRBV28
D gene: -
J gene: TRBJ2-1
CDR3 protein: CASSPPQPSNNEQFF
CDR3 DNA: TGTGCCAGCAGCCCCCCCCAGCCCTCCAACAATGAGCAGTTCTTC

clone size: many
V gene: TRBV12-3/TRBV12-4
D gene: -
J gene: TRBJ2-3
CDR3 protein: CASSLWQGTDTQYF
CDR3 DNA: TGTGCCAGCAGTTTATGGCAGGGCACAGATACGCAGTATTTT

clone size: few
V gene: TRBV6-2/TRBV6-3
D gene: TRBD2
J gene: TRBJ2-1
CDR3 protein: CASTGLAGAWEQFF
CDR3 DNA: TGTGCCAGCACCGGACTAGCGGGAGCATGGGAGCAGTTCTTC

clone size: few
V gene: TRBV11-2
D gene: -
J gene: TRBJ2-1
CDR3 protein: CASSLGVFSGEQFF
CDR3 DNA: TGTGCCAGCAGCTTAGGAGTCTTTTCGGGTGAGCAGTTCTTC

clone size: -
V gene: TRBV11-3
D gene: TRBD2
J gene: TRBJ2-1
CDR3 protein: CASSLRLAGLVFF
CDR3 DNA: TGTGCCAGCAGCTTAAGACTAGCGGGATTGGTTTTCTTC

clone size: many
V gene: TRBV4-3
D gene: -
J gene: TRBJ2-7
CDR3 protein: CASSQGPGDGSYEQYF
CDR3 DNA: TGCGCCAGCAGCCAAGGACCCGGAGACGGTTCCTACGAGCAGTACTTC

clone size: few
V gene: TRBV28
D gene: -
J gene: TRBJ2-2
CDR3 protein: CASSLPRQGLTGELFF
CDR3 DNA: TGTGCCAGCAGTTTACCCCGCCAGGGGTTGACCGGGGAGCTGTTTTTT

clone size: -
V gene: TRBV11-2
D gene: -
J gene: TRBJ1-2
CDR3 protein: CASSLQSPPGGGNDYGYTF
CDR3 DNA: TGTGCCAGCAGCTTACAATCCCCCCCGGGCGGGGGCAACGACTATGGCTACACCTTC

clone size: few
V gene: TRBV7-2
D gene: TRBD2
J gene: TRBJ2-7
CDR3 protein: CASSLMTSGRNYEQYF
CDR3 DNA: TGTGCCAGCAGCTTAATGACTAGCGGGAGGAACTACGAGCAGTACTTC

clone size: few
V gene: TRBV6-5
D gene: -
J gene: TRBJ2-6
CDR3 protein: CASSYREGDLGAGANVLTF
CDR3 DNA: TGTGCCAGCAGTTACAGGGAGGGGGACCTCGGGGCTGGGGCCAACGTCCTGACTTTC

clone size: -
V gene: TRBV29-1
D gene: TRBD1
J gene: TRBJ1-1
CDR3 protein: CSVSGTGATEAFF
CDR3 DNA: TGCAGCGTTTCCGGGACAGGGGCCACTGAAGCTTTCTTT

clone size: few
V gene: TRBV10-3
D gene: -
J gene: TRBJ2-5
CDR3 protein: CAISERPSDQETQYF
CDR3 DNA: TGTGCCATCAGTGAGCGCCCTAGCGACCAAGAGACCCAGTACTTC

clone size: -
V gene: TRBV19
D gene: TRBD1
J gene: TRBJ1-5
CDR3 protein: CASSMIGQVYQPQHF
CDR3 DNA: TGTGCCAGTAGTATGATAGGACAGGTCTATCAGCCCCAGCATTTT

clone size: -
V gene: TRBV19
D gene: -
J gene: TRBJ2-7
CDR3 protein: CASRASDSHEQYF
CDR3 DNA: TGTGCCAGTAGGGCTTCGGATTCCCACGAGCAGTACTTC